This paragraph covers one TCR beta chain sequence. Its specificity is unknown. The source of the sample is a study of shared clonotypes between healthy human individuals. About the research overall: The study used three CD4 naive, three CD4 memory, two CD8 naive and one CD8 memory plate per donor.

In the naive CD8 group, cells lacked CD45RO and were positively selected for CCR7, so terminally differentiated effector memory CD45RA+ cells were left out. Replicate sorted-subset PCRs were loaded with 150 to 200 ng DNA, about 31,000 T cell genomes. Profiling relied on immunoSEQ multiplex PCR, and the TCRdb table lists in-frame clones only, not all of them. This table holds roughly 2 million clones, over 85% found once. Losses at the gene ends were 1 base for V and 10 bases for J; bases not matched to a gene: 0. The length of the CDR3 is 11 residues. Germline V gene sequence: CDR1 SNHLY, CDR2 FYNNEI. Whole-study results and caveats: Researchers found naive subsets generally carried larger estimated richness than memory subsets. Sorted-subset samples were not fully sequenced, rarefaction indicated.

Input material: naive CD8+ T cells sorted from blood. The V gene is TRBV2, the J gene TRBJ1-1, with 7 positions matching TRBD1. This clonotype was obtained from a young man in good health. CDR3 sequence (DNA): TGTGCCAGCAGTGAAGGGACAGGAGCTTTCTTT. Protein: CASSEGTGAFF.